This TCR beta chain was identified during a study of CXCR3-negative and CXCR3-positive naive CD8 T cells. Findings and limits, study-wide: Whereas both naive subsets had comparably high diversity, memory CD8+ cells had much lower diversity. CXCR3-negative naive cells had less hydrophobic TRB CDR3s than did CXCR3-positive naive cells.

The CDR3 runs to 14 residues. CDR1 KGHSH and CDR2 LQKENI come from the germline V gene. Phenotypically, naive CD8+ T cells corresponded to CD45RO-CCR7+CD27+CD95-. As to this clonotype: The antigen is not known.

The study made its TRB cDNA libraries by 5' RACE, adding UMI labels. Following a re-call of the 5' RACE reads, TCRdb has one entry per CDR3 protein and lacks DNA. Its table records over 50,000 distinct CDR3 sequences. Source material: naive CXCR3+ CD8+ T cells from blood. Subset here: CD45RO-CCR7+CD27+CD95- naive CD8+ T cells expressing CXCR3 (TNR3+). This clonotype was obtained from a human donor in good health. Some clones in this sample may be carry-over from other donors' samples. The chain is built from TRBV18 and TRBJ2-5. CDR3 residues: CASSPPRYQETQYF.